The T cell receptor beta chain described here comes from a study of T cells in Graves' hyperthyroidism and ophthalmopathy. The source material, RNA transcripts, was used to amplify TCR beta CDR3 regions. Primed by the HTBI set, a first-round RT-PCR was run on the TCR CDR3. TCRdb analysed the multiplex PCR reads with MiXCR anew, one entry per CDR3 protein. Among 380,000 or so distinct CDR3 sequences listed, over 15% were seen once. A note on this clonotype: Its antigen remains unidentified.

PBMCs were collected from an approximately 10 ml volume of fresh peripheral blood. Study-level findings and limits: Most thyroid clonotypes expanded above 0.001 were also detected in blood. The model forecast ophthalmopathy, anticipating it by a median approximately 6.1 months before onset.

Germline V gene sequence: CDR1 SGHTA, CDR2 FQGTGA. V lost 5 bases and J lost 6; bases outside the gene matches: 7. The CDR3 is 15 amino acids. The genes are TRBV7-3 and TRBJ2-2, with TRBD1 identical over 9 bases. The TCR sequence derives from a woman aged 18-35 years with Graves' hyperthyroidism. The sequencing sample was made of blood. The CDR3 sequence is CASSRDRERSGELFF. The CDR3 bases are TGTGCCAGCAGCCGGGACAGGGAGAGGTCCGGGGAGCTGTTTTTT.